This entry lists 28 T cell receptor beta chains sequenced from one sample in a study of vaccination and CD4 T cells after COVID-19. With the Oncomine TCR Beta short-read assay, DNA from cultured CD4+ T cells was sequenced. TCRdb fed the PCR reads into MiXCR, producing one record per CDR3 protein. The sample includes around 16,000 distinct CDR3 sequences, about 50% seen only once; the top ten take about 7%. The antigens of these receptors remain unknown. Treatment of the sample: approximately nine-day PBMC culture with coronavirus spike peptide pools or control peptides (ViraFEST assay). The source material was CD4+ T cells from blood, cultured in vitro. All receptors come from a human donor who had recovered from COVID-19.

This chain links TRBV10-3 with TRBJ2-3, with 9 bases that match TRBD2. The CDR3 is made up of 14 amino acids. V was pared by 6 bases and J by 3 bases, with 4 bases of the junction left unmatched. The germline gives CDR1 ENHRY, CDR2 SYGVKD. This chain's CDR3 is CAIRASGETDTQYF. CDR3 DNA sequence: TGTGCCATCAGGGCTAGCGGGGAGACAGATACGCAGTATTTT.

This clonotype was observed a few times. V is TRBV7-2 and J is TRBJ1-6; possibly TRBD1 for D (6 bases). V lost 5 bases, J lost 6 bases, and 17 bases lay in between. CDR1 and CDR2 (germline): SGHTA, FQGNSA. There are 16 residues in the CDR3. CDR3 DNA sequence: TGTGCCAGCAGCCCGCGCCAGGGGCGCCTTAATTCACCCCTCCACTTT. This codes for CASSPRQGRLNSPLHF.

The chain is built from TRBV20-1 and TRBJ2-3; tentative D call: TRBD2 (5 bases). The CDR3 length is 12 residues. V lost 7 bases and J lost 4, with 12 bases in between. CDR1 is DFQATT and CDR2 is SNEGSKA in the germline V gene (reference sequence). As DNA, the CDR3 is TGCAGTGGTAACGCGGGTGCAGATACGCAGTATTTT. It encodes CSGNAGADTQYF.

This clonotype occurred a few times. The rearrangement uses TRBV20-1 and TRBJ1-2; D is uncertain. The CDR3 is 14 amino acids. Germline assignment: CDR1 DFQATT and CDR2 SNEGSKA (reference sequence). V was cut by 4 bases and J by 2 bases, with 14 bases left in between. CDR3 nucleotide sequence: TGCAGTGCTATCCGTGGTAGATTGAACTATGGCTACACCTTC. Its protein product is CSAIRGRLNYGYTF.

This chain links TRBV9 with TRBJ1-2; D not certain. Germline V gene data show CDR1 as SGDLS and CDR2 as YYNGEE. Trimming pared 4 bases from V and 1 base from J, leaving 11 bases between. The CDR3 totals 14 residues. The CDR3 bases are TGTGCCAGCAGCCCAGCCCAGTATAACTATGGCTACACCTTC. The encoded protein is CASSPAQYNYGYTF.

V and J are TRBV4-3 and TRBJ2-7; D is unresolved. V shed 0 bases and J shed 0 bases, with 12 bases lying between them. CDR1 is LGHNA, CDR2 YSLEER, per germline. CDR3 length equals 16 residues. The CDR3 DNA sequence: TGCGCCAGCAGCCAAGATGCATACTCACTCTCCTACGAGCAGTACTTC. This translates into CASSQDAYSLSYEQYF.

The chain couples TRBV11-1 to TRBJ2-7; D is undetermined. This CDR3 is 13 amino acids long. CDR1 and CDR2 from the germline V gene are SGHAT and FQDESV (reference sequence). V was pared by 6 bases and J by 1 base, with 10 bases between. CDR3 amino acids: CASSPTGSYEQYF. The CDR3 DNA follows: TGTGCCAGCAGTCCCACTGGTTCCTACGAGCAGTACTTC.

The chain carries TRBV9 and TRBJ2-5; 10 bases map to TRBD2. J gave up 4 bases and V 10 bases, and 13 bases lay outside the gene matches. The germline CDR1 and CDR2 sequences are SGDLS and YYNGEE. The CDR3 has 15 amino acids. The CDR3 bases are TGTGCCGGCACCCCGATAGCGGGAGGTTTAGAGACCCAGTACTTC. This encodes CAGTPIAGGLETQYF.

This clonotype has more than one count but fewer than ten. This chain joins TRBV27 and TRBJ2-2; D remains ambiguous. The CDR3 runs to 13 residues. Per the germline V gene, CDR1 is MNHEY and CDR2 is SMNVEV (reference sequence). Trimming stripped 2 bases from V and 8 bases from J, with 9 bases between. In nucleotides, the CDR3 is TGTGCCAGCAGTTTAAACAACAGAGGGGAGCTGTTTTTT. Protein product: CASSLNNRGELFF.

The gene calls are TRBV27 and TRBJ1-5; D remains unclear. CDR1 is MNHEY and CDR2 is SMNVEV in the germline V gene (reference sequence). V lost 11 bases to trimming and J lost 6 bases, with 11 bases between them. The CDR3 extends over 11 amino acids. The CDR3 sequence: CAGKYVQPQHF. For the CDR3, the DNA is TGTGCCGGAAAATATGTTCAGCCCCAGCATTTT.

The chain joins TRBV12-3 or TRBV12-4 to TRBJ2-1; 10 nucleotides match TRBD2. CDR3 length: 14 amino acids. Unmatched junction bases numbered 4, after V lost 2 bases and J lost 9 bases. CDR3 protein: CASSLTSGNSEQFF. CDR3 DNA sequence: TGTGCCAGCAGTTTAACTAGCGGGAATAGTGAGCAGTTCTTC.

This clonotype was picked up a small number of times. This chain uses TRBV20-1 with TRBJ2-3, with 11 bases that match TRBD2. The ends lost 6 bases at V and 0 bases at J; junction bases unmatched: 2. The length of the CDR3 is 14 residues. CDR1 is DFQATT and CDR2 is SNEGSKA in the germline V gene (reference sequence). CDR3 protein: CSARLAGSTDTQYF. The CDR3 DNA reads as TGCAGTGCAAGACTAGCGGGAAGCACAGATACGCAGTATTTT.

This clonotype was counted only a few times. V is TRBV5-1 and J is TRBJ1-2; a possible D gene is TRBD1 (5 bases). Germline lookup yields CDR1 SGHRS and CDR2 YFSETQ. The CDR3 totals 12 residues. The V gene lost 4 bases and the J gene lost 8 bases, with 12 bases spanning the gap. Here the CDR3 DNA reads TGCGCCAGCAGCCCCCCGGGGGAAGGCTACACCTTC. This encodes CASSPPGEGYTF.

This chain links TRBV7-9 with TRBJ1-1; the D gene is possibly TRBD1 (5 bases). This CDR3 is 14 amino acids long. Trimming took 3 bases from V and 4 from J, leaving 12 bases between them. Germline CDR1 reads SEHNR; CDR2 reads FQNEAQ (reference sequence). The CDR3 nucleotides read TGTGCCAGCAGCTTTTGGGGAAGGGGCACTGAAGCTTTCTTT. This codes for CASSFWGRGTEAFF.

This clonotype was seen a handful of times. The chain couples TRBV30 to TRBJ1-2; D unresolved. There are 13 residues in the CDR3. Trimming took 2 bases from V and 5 from J, leaving 12 bases between them. Germline V gene sequence: CDR1 GTSNPN, CDR2 SVGIG (reference sequence). DNA for the CDR3: TGTGCCTGGAGTAACGGACGAGTATATGGCTACACCTTC. Its translation: CAWSNGRVYGYTF.

The chain couples TRBV20-1 to TRBJ2-1, with TRBD2 matching over 14 bases. The germline V gene has CDR1 DFQATT and CDR2 SNEGSKA (reference sequence). This CDR3 contains 19 residues. Germline trimming cut 6 bases from V and 3 bases from J; bases unmatched to any gene: 16. CDR3 region: CSASGGGGTSGSFYNEQFF. As DNA, the CDR3 is TGCAGTGCCTCAGGAGGAGGGGGGACTAGCGGGAGCTTCTACAATGAGCAGTTCTTC.

The chain is built from TRBV6-1 and TRBJ1-2, with TRBD1 matching 8 bases. CDR1 MNHNS and CDR2 SASEGT come from the germline V gene. The CDR3 covers 13 residues. V lost 8 bases, J lost 6 bases, and 8 bases stayed unmatched. The CDR3 DNA follows: TGTGCCAGCCGGCCGGACAGGGCTGATGGCTACACCTTC. Translating it yields CASRPDRADGYTF.

This rearrangement joins TRBV6-1 to TRBJ2-5, with D tentatively TRBD1 (6 bases). V gave up 5 bases and J gave up 1 base, with 11 bases separating them. The CDR3 consists of 14 residues. From germline, CDR1 is MNHNS and CDR2 SASEGT. In nucleotides, the CDR3 is TGTGCCAGCAGTCGCGGACAGTTCCAAGAGACCCAGTACTTC. It encodes CASSRGQFQETQYF.

This clonotype appeared a few times. The rearrangement joins TRBV20-1 to TRBJ2-3; 13 nucleotides align to TRBD2. From germline, CDR1 is DFQATT and CDR2 SNEGSKA (reference sequence). The CDR3 runs 18 residues. The ends lost 5 bases at V and 7 bases at J; junction bases unmatched: 18. The CDR3, as DNA: TGCAGTGCTGCCCCGGGACTAGCGGGGCTAGAGAGAAGTTATACGCAGTATTTT. This gives the protein CSAAPGLAGLERSYTQYF.

V and J are TRBV6-5 and TRBJ2-2, with D unresolved. This CDR3 comprises 15 residues. Looked up from germline, CDR1 is MNHEY and CDR2 is SVGAGI. V was shortened by 2 bases and J by 0 bases, with 7 bases between the two germline ends. The CDR3 DNA reads TGTGCCAGCAGTTACCAGCCTTCGAACACCGGGGAGCTGTTTTTT. This encodes CASSYQPSNTGELFF.

V and J are TRBV4-2 and TRBJ2-1, with 11 nucleotides matching TRBD2. V gave up 0 bases and J gave up 7 bases; unmatched junction bases: 5. Germline V lookup: CDR1 LGHNA, CDR2 YNFKEQ. CDR3 length equals 16 residues. The CDR3 loop reads CASSQDLAGGWNEQFF. The CDR3 DNA reads as TGTGCCAGCAGCCAAGACTTAGCGGGAGGGTGGAATGAGCAGTTCTTC.

The CDR3 DNA sequence: TGTGCCAGCTCACCTCCCACGGGGGGTGGCTACACCTTC. This encodes CASSPPTGGGYTF. This chain uses TRBV18 with TRBJ1-2, with D possibly being TRBD1 (5 bases). This CDR3 region has 13 residues. Trimming shortened V by 3 bases and J by 7 bases, and 12 bases separated the two germline ends. Germline assignment: CDR1 KGHSH and CDR2 LQKENI.

The chain couples TRBV7-8 to TRBJ2-7; D assignment may be TRBD1 or TRBD2 (7 bases each). This CDR3 contains 16 residues. Germline CDR1 is SGHVS and CDR2 is FQNEAQ. With 5 bases removed from V and 2 bases from J, the gap between germline ends came to 19 bases. The CDR3 coding sequence is TGTGCCAGCAGCCCAGGGGGGGCGGGGGAAACCTACGAGCAGTACTTC. It specifies CASSPGGAGETYEQYF.

The CDR3 spells CASSIGGFGETQYF. The CDR3 DNA reads TGTGCCAGCAGCATAGGGGGGTTCGGGGAGACCCAGTACTTC. This chain connects TRBV7-9 to TRBJ2-5; D could derive from TRBD1 or TRBD2 (6 bases each). Germline values: CDR1 SEHNR, CDR2 FQNEAQ (reference sequence). Trimming stripped 5 bases from V and 5 bases from J, with 15 bases between. This CDR3 has 14 amino acids.

This chain uses TRBV6-1 with TRBJ1-2, with a possible D match to TRBD1 (5 bases). Trimming took 6 bases from V and 4 from J, leaving 15 bases between them. This CDR3 comprises 14 residues. Germline CDR1 reads MNHNS; CDR2 reads SASEGT. The CDR3 nucleotides are TGTGCCAGCAGCAATTTGGGGGTTAGCTATGGCTACACCTTC. This encodes CASSNLGVSYGYTF.

This clonotype appeared once. The genes are TRBV20-1 and TRBJ2-3, with D possibly TRBD1 on 6 matching bases. Trimming shortened V by 7 bases and J by 2 bases, and 13 bases separated the two germline ends. CDR1 DFQATT and CDR2 SNEGSKA come from the germline V gene (reference sequence). The CDR3 extends over 13 amino acids. CDR3 protein: CSGTADYTDTQYF. CDR3 DNA sequence: TGCAGTGGGACAGCAGACTACACAGATACGCAGTATTTT.

The chain links TRBV27 to TRBJ2-7; TRBD2 is a possible D gene (5 bases). Trimming took off 5 bases at V and 7 bases at J, with 18 bases between the two ends. This CDR3 is 14 amino acids long. Germline V CDR1 and CDR2: MNHEY, SMNVEV (reference sequence). The CDR3 is CASSPQRTRREQYF. CDR3 nucleotide sequence: TGTGCCAGCAGTCCCCAGCGGACCCGACGGGAGCAGTACTTC.

This clonotype turned up a few times. The chain carries TRBV6-2 or TRBV6-3 and TRBJ1-2; D unclear. Trimming removed 2 bases from V and 2 bases from J, with 6 bases in between. This CDR3 region has 13 residues. The germline gives CDR1 MNHEY, CDR2 SVGEGT. CDR3 DNA: TGTGCCAGCAGTTACAATGACAACTATGGCTACACCTTC. It is translated as CASSYNDNYGYTF.